This T cell receptor (beta chain) was recovered during a study of blood T cell repertoires in COVID-19. About the research overall: Samples representing acute and convalescent COVID-19 were sourced from the United States, Italy and Spain. Sample material is recorded as cDNA or gDNA derived from T cells, B-cell-depleted T cells, or PBMCs.

Trimming left V 0 bases short and J 7 bases short, with 12 bases between. Per germline, CDR1 MNHEY and CDR2 SVGAGI. The CDR3 spans 14 residues. Authors' analysis steps: Estimates of nucleated cell counts were drawn from the amplification of reference gene primers. Some clones are missing from TCRdb's copy, which holds only in-frame ones; the method was immunoSEQ multiplex PCR. For V, J and clone size, that table is used; D and trimming come from the DNA. The sample lists approximately 300,000 clones; over 80% were seen once. The chain links TRBV6-5 to TRBJ1-2; no firm D call. The TCR comes from a woman in her thirties or forties with acute or convalescent COVID-19. The sequenced sample consisted of peripheral blood. CDR3 sequence: CASSYSIGRSGYTF. CDR3 in DNA: TGTGCCAGCAGTTACTCGATCGGCCGGAGTGGCTACACCTTC.